This TCR beta chain was captured by sequencing in a study of blood T cells in healthy people across ages. The study, taken as a whole, reports: More naive CD4+ cells and higher diversity marked long-lived donors relative to aged donors.

About this clonotype itself: Antigen specificity is unknown.

With each sample, at least 5 micrograms of total RNA were extracted. A J-beta primer mix and a sample-barcoded 5' primer were used in a second PCR of roughly 7 to 12 cycles. A single record per CDR3 protein comes from TCRdb applying MiXCR to the 5' RACE reads. Among approximately 730,000 distinct CDR3 sequences listed, around half were seen once. This CDR3 is 13 amino acids long. V was trimmed by 3 bases and J by 14 bases, leaving 18 bases between them. Germline V gives CDR1 SGHAT, CDR2 FQNNGV. Source material: blood. The chain joins TRBV11-2 to TRBJ2-3, with a possible D match to TRBD1 (6 bases). This TCR derives from an elderly man in good health. Written as DNA, the CDR3 is TGTGCCAGCAGCTTTAGAGAGGACAGATACGCGTATTTT. This sequence encodes CASSFREDRYAYF.